The 17 T cell receptor beta chains given below trace back to one sample, sequenced in a study of cytomegalovirus exposure and HLA in healthy donors. 60 Vbeta and 13 Jbeta primers were used in PCR. Using immunoSEQ multiplex PCR, the repertoire was profiled, and TCRdb retains in-frame clones only, with some absent. The top ten clones hold about a tenth of a sample with 100,000 to 150,000 clones, roughly 75% of them seen once. The material sequenced was PBMCs. The origin of the receptors is a man aged 25-40 years in good health and CMV-seropositive.

This chain joins TRBV11-1 and TRBJ2-1, with TRBD2 as a possible D gene (6 bases). V was shortened by 4 bases and J by 7 bases, with 20 bases between the two germline ends. The CDR3 has 16 amino acids. Germline-derived CDR1 and CDR2 are SGHAT and FQDESV (reference sequence). CDR3 bases: TGTGCCAGCAGCTGGGAGGACTACCCTGGAGGGAATGAGCAGTTCTTC. Translation: CASSWEDYPGGNEQFF.

The V gene is TRBV13, the J gene TRBJ1-2; unclear D gene. Germline loops: CDR1 PRHDT, CDR2 FYEKMQ (reference sequence). Trimming removed 4 bases at V and 4 bases at J, with 10 bases between. CDR3 length equals 13 residues. The CDR3 loop reads CASSSQISYGYTF. Written as DNA, the CDR3 is TGTGCCAGCAGCTCCCAAATTTCCTATGGCTACACCTTC.

This clone was recorded only once. J is TRBJ2-1 and V is TRBV27; D is possibly TRBD1 (6 bases). The CDR3 spans 14 residues. Germline V gene sequence: CDR1 MNHEY, CDR2 SMNVEV (reference sequence). Trimming pared 5 bases from V and 7 bases from J, leaving 15 bases between. Here the CDR3 DNA reads TGTGCCAGCAGTGATCGACAGGATATGAATGAGCAGTTCTTC. This translates into CASSDRQDMNEQFF.

This chain joins TRBV13 and TRBJ2-1; 8 bases map to TRBD2. The CDR3 is made up of 15 amino acids. CDR1 is PRHDT and CDR2 is FYEKMQ in the germline V gene (reference sequence). V was clipped by 5 bases and J by 6 bases; unmatched bases: 9. CDR3 residues: CASSPGTRNINEQFF. The CDR3 coding sequence is TGTGCCAGCAGCCCCGGGACTAGGAACATCAATGAGCAGTTCTTC.

The CDR3 region has the DNA TGTGCCAGCAGGAGGTCGGGCGGAGGAGAGACCCAGTACTTC. This codes for CASRRSGGGETQYF. V usage is TRBV6-5 and J usage is TRBJ2-5; the D gene is possibly TRBD2 (5 bases). V lost 6 bases and J 4 bases, leaving 15 bases between the germline ends. CDR1 MNHEY and CDR2 SVGAGI come from the germline V gene. The CDR3 loop spans 14 amino acids.

The CDR3 region has the DNA TGCGCCAGCAGCCAAGATCAGGGCCTCTACAATGAGCAGTTCTTC. Translating gives CASSQDQGLYNEQFF. V gene TRBV4-3 combines with J gene TRBJ2-1; maybe TRBD1 (5 bases). The CDR3 has 15 residues. CDR1 and CDR2 from the germline V gene are LGHNA and YSLEER. V lost 0 bases to trimming and J lost 3 bases, with 9 bases between them.

This clone was counted only a few times. CDR3 bases: TGTGCCAGCAGTCCGTGGGCAGGCTTTGACGAGCAGTACTTC. Protein sequence: CASSPWAGFDEQYF. This sequence joins TRBV5-4 and TRBJ2-7; D call uncertain. Trimming stripped 5 bases from V and 5 bases from J, with 17 bases between. This CDR3 is built from 14 residues. Germline CDR1 reads SGHNT; CDR2 reads YYREEE (reference sequence).

This clone was counted only a few times. This sequence joins TRBV6-1 and TRBJ2-7; D not certain. The length of the CDR3 is 13 residues. Germline V gene sequence: CDR1 MNHNS, CDR2 SASEGT. Trimming took 7 bases from V and 1 from J, leaving 11 bases between them. As DNA, the CDR3 is TGTGCCAGCAATACCGGGTTATCCTACGAGCAGTACTTC. This encodes CASNTGLSYEQYF.

The chain has TRBV21-1 and TRBJ1-1; the table's D call, TRBD1, was not checked against the DNA. TRBV21-1 has pseudogene status. CDR3 length: 17 amino acids. CDR3 in DNA: TGTGCCAGCAGCAAACCGGGACCAGGGGGCCGGGTCGGTGAAGCTTTCTTT. Translated: CASSKPGPGGRVGEAFF.

The rearrangement joins TRBV27 to TRBJ2-7; perhaps TRBD2 as D (6 bases). From germline, CDR1 is MNHEY and CDR2 SMNVEV (reference sequence). This CDR3 has 14 amino acids. The V and J ends lost 7 bases and 4 bases respectively, with 17 bases between them. CDR3 residues: CASTPGTAPYEQYF. CDR3 coding DNA: TGTGCCAGCACCCCCGGGACTGCCCCTTACGAGCAGTACTTC.

V usage is TRBV2 and J usage is TRBJ2-1, with a weak D call TRBD2 (6 bases). Per germline, CDR1 SNHLY and CDR2 FYNNEI. V lost 4 bases and J lost 0, with 25 bases in between. The CDR3 extends over 20 amino acids. CDR3 protein: CASSVIAATTHQSSYNEQFF. The CDR3 bases are TGTGCCAGCAGTGTAATAGCGGCGACAACCCACCAGAGCTCCTACAATGAGCAGTTCTTC.

The V call is TRBV7-6, the J call TRBJ2-3; no clear D. The CDR3 length is 15 residues. With 2 bases removed from V and 0 bases from J, the gap between germline ends came to 9 bases. CDR1 is SGHVS and CDR2 is FNYEAQ in the germline V gene. CDR3 amino acids: CASSLQVSSTDTQYF. CDR3 in DNA: TGTGCCAGCAGCTTACAGGTCTCTAGCACAGATACGCAGTATTTT.

The CDR3 DNA reads TGCAGTGCTGAGAACAATCAGCCCCAGCATTTT. It yields the protein CSAENNQPQHF. The rearrangement links TRBV20-1 to TRBJ1-5, with D hard to call. V was shortened by 5 bases and J by 3 bases, with 5 bases between the two germline ends. Germline V gene lookup returns CDR1 DFQATT and CDR2 SNEGSKA (reference sequence). The CDR3 runs to 11 residues.

The chain has TRBV5-5 and TRBJ2-7, with 7 bases matching TRBD2. The CDR3 has 16 residues. Germline-derived CDR1 and CDR2 are SGHKS and YYEKEE (reference sequence). V trimming: 4 bases; J trimming: 3 bases; junction bases outside the gene matches: 13. This chain's CDR3 is CASSALQRGRDYEQYF. CDR3 DNA: TGTGCCAGCAGCGCGTTACAGCGAGGGAGGGACTACGAGCAGTACTTC.

This clone was seen only a few times. The rearrangement links TRBV7-2 to TRBJ2-3; D unclear. V was cut by 6 bases and J by 6 bases, with 7 bases left in between. The CDR3 has 11 residues. CDR1 and CDR2 (germline): SGHTA, FQGNSA. The CDR3 region is CASRAADTQYF. CDR3 DNA sequence: TGTGCCAGCAGAGCCGCGGATACGCAGTATTTT.

This sequence joins TRBV10-3 and TRBJ1-2; TRBD1 aligns across 12 bases. Germline V CDR1 and CDR2: ENHRY, SYGVKD. This CDR3 contains 17 residues. The trim removed 7 bases at V and 0 bases at J, leaving 9 bases unmatched. The CDR3 sequence is CAITPGQGAWANYGYTF. For the CDR3, the DNA is TGTGCCATCACCCCGGGACAGGGGGCGTGGGCTAACTATGGCTACACCTTC.

The chain is built from TRBV30 and TRBJ2-5, with 14 nucleotides matching TRBD2. J was trimmed by 4 bases and V by 0 bases; bases with no gene match: 1. The CDR3 is 15 residues long. The germline CDR1 and CDR2 sequences are GTSNPN and SVGIG (reference sequence). In DNA, the CDR3 is TGTGCCTGGAGTGTAGGACTAGCGGGAGGAGAGACCCAGTACTTC. It encodes CAWSVGLAGGETQYF.